Below are 6 T cell receptor beta chains sequenced from a single sample in a study of neurological immune-mediated disorders (dated by TCRdb to about 2019). The receptor library was made with 5' RACE. The run used an Illumina HiSeq 2500. TCRdb reprocessed the public reads (quality trimming at Q25 with fastp, clone calling with MiXCR) and kept in-frame beta chains. Under each unique CDR3 protein, matching rows form one entry showing the most common genes and DNA. The sample data list about 59,000 distinct CDR3 sequences, and less than 25% of these were observed just once. 4.6% of the sample lies in the top ten. The time point label corresponds to: technical triplicate 2. The sample taken for sequencing was PBMCs. The receptor source for this set is a man aged 60-69 years with HTLV-1-associated myelopathy (HAM/TSP).

The sample holds many counts of this clonotype. The chain uses TRBV20-1 and TRBJ2-1; 8 bases are a match to TRBD2. V was pared by 5 bases and J by 6 bases, with 12 bases of the junction left unmatched. This CDR3 has 15 residues. The germline V gene encodes CDR1 DFQATT and CDR2 SNEGSKA (reference sequence). CDR3 sequence: CSASTGLAPSNEQFF. CDR3 DNA sequence: TGCAGTGCTTCAACCGGACTAGCTCCCAGCAATGAGCAGTTCTTC.

Ten or more counts support this clonotype. This chain uses TRBV5-1 with TRBJ2-3, with 7 positions matching TRBD2. The CDR3 covers 19 residues. Trimming cost V 0 bases and J 0 bases; bases outside gene matches: 13. Germline V lookup: CDR1 SGHRS, CDR2 YFSETQ. The CDR3 spells CASSLEPAGFFSSTDTQYF. CDR3 nucleotides: TGCGCCAGCAGCTTGGAGCCAGCGGGATTTTTCTCTAGCACAGATACGCAGTATTTT.

This clonotype was detected ten times or more. The chain couples TRBV5-1 to TRBJ2-2; TRBD1 agrees at 7 bases. J gave up 1 base and V 4 bases, and 4 bases lay outside the gene matches. This CDR3 spans 15 amino acids. The germline gives CDR1 SGHRS, CDR2 YFSETQ. This CDR3 is CASSLWDRNTGELFF. As DNA, the CDR3 is TGCGCCAGCAGCCTTTGGGACAGGAACACCGGGGAGCTGTTTTTT.

In this sample, this clonotype turned up many times. DNA for the CDR3: TGTGCCAGCAGTAGACAGGGGATCTCGCCCGGCTACACCTTC. Residues: CASSRQGISPGYTF. J is TRBJ1-2 and V is TRBV28; TRBD1 aligns across 8 bases. The germline gives CDR1 MDHEN, CDR2 SYDVKM. The CDR3 is made up of 14 amino acids. After removal of 5 bases from V and 8 bases from J, the junction contained 10 bases not matched to a gene.

The genes are TRBV3-1 and TRBJ2-5, with D possibly being TRBD1 (6 bases). Deletions cut 2 bases from V and 5 bases from J, with 15 bases between. The CDR3 is made up of 15 amino acids. Germline V lookup: CDR1 LGHDT, CDR2 YNNKEL (reference sequence). The CDR3 here is CASSQRTAQMETQYF. CDR3 nucleotides: TGTGCCAGCAGCCAAAGGACAGCGCAAATGGAGACCCAGTACTTC.

This clonotype was observed at least ten times. This chain joins TRBV7-9 and TRBJ2-7; D perhaps matches TRBD2 (6 bases). CDR1 is SEHNR, CDR2 FQNEAQ, per germline (reference sequence). This CDR3 comprises 13 residues. V lost 1 base to trimming and J lost 4 bases, with 8 bases between them. CDR3 in amino acids: CASSLVEGYEQYF. The CDR3 DNA follows: TGTGCCAGCAGCTTAGTGGAGGGATACGAGCAGTACTTC.